The following is a T cell receptor (beta chain) sequence with its context. Its antigen is not known. MiXCR was run by TCRdb on the RT-PCR reads, yielding one entry per CDR3 protein. The table includes around 180,000 distinct CDR3 sequences, roughly 8.7% detected once. This entry comes from a study of response to subunit inactivated influenza vaccine. Study results and limitations: Authors suggested that a seasonal influenza vaccination recruits few new T cells each time.

The CDR3 runs to 18 residues. The source material was non-naive T cells sorted from PBMCs, sampled on the day of vaccination. The receptor's source is a man in his fifties who received an inactivated influenza vaccine. The V call is TRBV12-3 or TRBV12-4, the J call TRBJ2-3; 7 bases fit TRBD2. CDR3 sequence reads: CTLSLASWGGWSSDTQYF. CDR3 DNA: TGTACCCTCAGTTTAGCGTCCTGGGGGGGGTGGTCTTCAGATACGCAGTATTTT.